This T cell receptor (beta chain) was sequenced during a study of blood T cell repertoires in COVID-19. This CDR3 is 16 amino acids long. V lost 4 bases and J lost 1, with 17 bases in between. Germline CDR1 is SGHDT and CDR2 is YYEEEE. Libraries were prepared by immunoSEQ multiplex PCR; TCRdb keeps only in-frame clonotypes and omits some of them. The sample shows about 230,000 clones, around 83% of them seen only once. The rearrangement joins TRBV5-6 to TRBJ1-2; D possibly corresponds to TRBD1 (6 bases). Sequencing input: peripheral blood. The TCR originated in an elderly man with acute or convalescent COVID-19. CDR3 sequence: CASSTLQGYLNYGYTF. DNA of the CDR3: TGTGCCAGCAGCACCCTACAGGGCTACCTTAACTATGGCTACACCTTC.